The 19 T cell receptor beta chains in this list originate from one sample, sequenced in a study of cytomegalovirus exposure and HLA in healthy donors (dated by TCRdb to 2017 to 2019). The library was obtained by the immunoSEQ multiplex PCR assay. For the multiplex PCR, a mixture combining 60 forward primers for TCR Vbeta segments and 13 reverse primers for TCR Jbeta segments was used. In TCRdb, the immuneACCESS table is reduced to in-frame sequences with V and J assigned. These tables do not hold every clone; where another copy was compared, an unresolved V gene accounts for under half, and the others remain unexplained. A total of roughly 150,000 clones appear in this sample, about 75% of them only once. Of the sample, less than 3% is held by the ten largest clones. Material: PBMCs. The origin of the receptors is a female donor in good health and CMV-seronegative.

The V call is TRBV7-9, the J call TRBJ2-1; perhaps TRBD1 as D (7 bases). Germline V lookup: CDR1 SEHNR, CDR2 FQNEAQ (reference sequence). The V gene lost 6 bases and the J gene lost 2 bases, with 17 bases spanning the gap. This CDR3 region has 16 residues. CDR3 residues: CASSYRGQGAYNEQFF. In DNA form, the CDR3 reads TGTGCCAGCAGTTACCGGGGGCAGGGGGCCTACAATGAGCAGTTCTTC.

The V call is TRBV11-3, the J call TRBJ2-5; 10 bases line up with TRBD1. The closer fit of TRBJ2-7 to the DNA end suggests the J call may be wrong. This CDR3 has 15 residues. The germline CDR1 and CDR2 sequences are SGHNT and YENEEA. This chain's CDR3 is CASSVGGTGAYEQYF. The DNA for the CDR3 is TGTGCCAGCAGCGTTGGTGGGACAGGGGCCTACGAGCAGTACTTC.

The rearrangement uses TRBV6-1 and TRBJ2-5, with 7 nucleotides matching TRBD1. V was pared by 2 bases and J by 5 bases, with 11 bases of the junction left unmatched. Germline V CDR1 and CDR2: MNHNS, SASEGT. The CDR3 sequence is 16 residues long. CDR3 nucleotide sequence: TGTGCCAGCAGTGAATCCCGGCAGGGGGTGGGGGAGACCCAGTACTTC. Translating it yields CASSESRQGVGETQYF.

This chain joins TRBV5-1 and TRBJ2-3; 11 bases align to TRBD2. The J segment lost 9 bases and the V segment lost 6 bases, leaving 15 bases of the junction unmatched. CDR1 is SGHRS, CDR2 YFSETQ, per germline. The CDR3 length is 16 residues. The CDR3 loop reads CASTVALAGGLRTQYF. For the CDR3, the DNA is TGCGCCAGCACCGTGGCTCTAGCGGGAGGCCTCAGGACGCAGTATTTT. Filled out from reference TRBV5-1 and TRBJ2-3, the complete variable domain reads KAGVTQTPRYLIKTRGQQVTLSCSPISGHRSVSWYQQTPGQGLQFLFEYFSETQRNKGNFPGRFSGRQFSNSRSEMNVSTLELGDSALYLCASTVALAGGLRTQYFGPGTRLTVL.

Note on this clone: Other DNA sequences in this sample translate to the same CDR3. CDR3: CASNPTRDRVSYGYTF. The CDR3 DNA follows: TGTGCCAGTAACCCAACTAGGGACAGGGTATCCTATGGCTACACCTTC. This chain connects TRBV19 to TRBJ1-2, with 9 nucleotides matching TRBD1. V trimming: 7 bases; J trimming: 4 bases; junction bases outside the gene matches: 13. Germline V gene sequence: CDR1 LNHDA, CDR2 SQIVND (reference sequence). The CDR3 contains 16 residues. Full variable domain (remainder filled in from reference TRBV19 and TRBJ1-2): DGGITQSPKYLFRKEGQNVTLSCEQNLNHDAMYWYRQDPGQGLRLIYYSQIVNDFQKGDIAEGYSVSREKKESFPLTVTSAQKNPTAFYLCASNPTRDRVSYGYTFGSGTRLTVV.

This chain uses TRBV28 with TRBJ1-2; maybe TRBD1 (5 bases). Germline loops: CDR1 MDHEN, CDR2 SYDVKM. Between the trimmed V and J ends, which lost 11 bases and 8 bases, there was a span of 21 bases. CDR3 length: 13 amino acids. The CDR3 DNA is TGTGCCGTCGGGGGAGGCTTCGAGGGGGGCTACACCTTC. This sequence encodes CAVGGGFEGGYTF.

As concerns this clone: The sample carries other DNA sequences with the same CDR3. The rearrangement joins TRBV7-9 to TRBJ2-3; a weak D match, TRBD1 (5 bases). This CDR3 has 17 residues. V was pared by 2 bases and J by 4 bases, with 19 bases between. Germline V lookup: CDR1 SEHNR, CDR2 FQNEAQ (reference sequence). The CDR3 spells CASSLRQQVVIADTQYF. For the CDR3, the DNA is TGTGCCAGCAGCTTAAGACAACAGGTAGTAATCGCAGATACGCAGTATTTT.

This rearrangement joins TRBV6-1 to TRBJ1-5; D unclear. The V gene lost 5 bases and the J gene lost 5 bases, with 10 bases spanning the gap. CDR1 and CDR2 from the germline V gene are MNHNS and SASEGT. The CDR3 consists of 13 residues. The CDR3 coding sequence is TGTGCCAGCAGTCGGGAGAGGGATCAGCCCCAGCATTTT. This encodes CASSRERDQPQHF.

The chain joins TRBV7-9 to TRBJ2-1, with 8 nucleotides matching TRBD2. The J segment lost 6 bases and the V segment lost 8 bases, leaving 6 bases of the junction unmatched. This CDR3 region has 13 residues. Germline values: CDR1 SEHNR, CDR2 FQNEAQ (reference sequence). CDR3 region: CASGASGLNEQFF. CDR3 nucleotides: TGTGCCAGCGGGGCTAGCGGGCTCAATGAGCAGTTCTTC.

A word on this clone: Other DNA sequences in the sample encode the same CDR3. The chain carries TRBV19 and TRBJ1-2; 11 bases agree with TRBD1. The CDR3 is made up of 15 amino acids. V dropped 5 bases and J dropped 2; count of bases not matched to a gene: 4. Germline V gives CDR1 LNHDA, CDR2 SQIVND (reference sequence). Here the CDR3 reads CASSPGTGGNYGYTF. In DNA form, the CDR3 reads TGTGCCAGTAGTCCCGGGACAGGGGGAAACTATGGCTACACCTTC.

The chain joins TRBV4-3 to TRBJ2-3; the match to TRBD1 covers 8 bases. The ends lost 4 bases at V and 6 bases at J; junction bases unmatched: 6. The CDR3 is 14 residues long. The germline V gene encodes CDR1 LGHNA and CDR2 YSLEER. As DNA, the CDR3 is TGCGCCAGCAGCCTACAGGGGGAGAGGGATACGCAGTATTTT. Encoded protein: CASSLQGERDTQYF.

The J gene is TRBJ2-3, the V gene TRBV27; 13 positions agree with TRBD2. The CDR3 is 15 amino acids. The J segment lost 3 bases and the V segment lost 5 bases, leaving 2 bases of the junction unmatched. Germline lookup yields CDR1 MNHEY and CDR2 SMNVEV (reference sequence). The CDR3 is CASSETSGGTDTQYF. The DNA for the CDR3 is TGTGCCAGCAGTGAGACTAGCGGGGGGACAGATACGCAGTATTTT.

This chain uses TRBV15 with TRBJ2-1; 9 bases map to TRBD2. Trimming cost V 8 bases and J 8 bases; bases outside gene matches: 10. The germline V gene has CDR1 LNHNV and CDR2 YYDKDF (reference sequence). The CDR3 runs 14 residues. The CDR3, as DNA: TGTGCCACCCATAGCGGGAGTTCAGGTGATGAGCAGTTCTTC. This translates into CATHSGSSGDEQFF.

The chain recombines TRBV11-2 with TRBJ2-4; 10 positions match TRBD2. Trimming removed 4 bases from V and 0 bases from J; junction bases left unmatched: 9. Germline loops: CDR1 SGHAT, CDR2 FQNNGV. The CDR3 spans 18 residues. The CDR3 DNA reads TGTGCCAGCAGCTCCCCGACTAGCGGGCGTCTAGCCAAAAACATTCAGTACTTC. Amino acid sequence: CASSSPTSGRLAKNIQYF.

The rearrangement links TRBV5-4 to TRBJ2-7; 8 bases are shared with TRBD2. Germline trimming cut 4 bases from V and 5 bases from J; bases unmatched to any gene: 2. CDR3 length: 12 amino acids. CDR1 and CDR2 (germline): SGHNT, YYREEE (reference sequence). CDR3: CASSRGRNEQYF. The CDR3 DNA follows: TGTGCCAGCAGCCGCGGGAGGAACGAGCAGTACTTC.

CDR3 protein: CASIQDGTGNEQFF. The CDR3 coding sequence is TGTGCCAGCATTCAAGATGGGACAGGGAATGAGCAGTTCTTC. The V and J genes are TRBV7-9 and TRBJ2-1; TRBD1 matches 9 bases. J lost 7 bases, V lost 7 bases, and 8 bases had no gene match. The CDR3 length is 14 residues. CDR1 and CDR2 from the germline V gene are SEHNR and FQNEAQ (reference sequence).

The CDR3 spells CASSSFGVNTEAFF. CDR3 coding DNA: TGTGCCAGCAGCTCCTTCGGAGTGAACACTGAAGCTTTCTTT. The rearrangement joins TRBV9 to TRBJ1-1; D remains unclear. The ends were cut back, 4 bases at V and 0 bases at J, with 10 bases in the middle. From germline, CDR1 is SGDLS and CDR2 YYNGEE. The CDR3 totals 14 residues.

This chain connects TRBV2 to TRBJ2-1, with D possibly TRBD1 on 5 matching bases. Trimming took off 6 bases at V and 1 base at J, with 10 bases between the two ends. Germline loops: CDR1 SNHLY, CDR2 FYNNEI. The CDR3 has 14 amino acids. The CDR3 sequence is CASRGRGSYNEQFF. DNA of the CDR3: TGTGCCAGCAGGGGGCGAGGATCCTACAATGAGCAGTTCTTC.

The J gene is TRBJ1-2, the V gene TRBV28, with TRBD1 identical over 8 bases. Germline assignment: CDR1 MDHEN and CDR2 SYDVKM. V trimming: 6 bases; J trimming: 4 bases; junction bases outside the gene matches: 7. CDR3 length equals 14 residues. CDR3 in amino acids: CASRVDRGLYGYTF. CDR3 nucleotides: TGTGCCAGCAGGGTAGACAGGGGACTCTATGGCTACACCTTC.